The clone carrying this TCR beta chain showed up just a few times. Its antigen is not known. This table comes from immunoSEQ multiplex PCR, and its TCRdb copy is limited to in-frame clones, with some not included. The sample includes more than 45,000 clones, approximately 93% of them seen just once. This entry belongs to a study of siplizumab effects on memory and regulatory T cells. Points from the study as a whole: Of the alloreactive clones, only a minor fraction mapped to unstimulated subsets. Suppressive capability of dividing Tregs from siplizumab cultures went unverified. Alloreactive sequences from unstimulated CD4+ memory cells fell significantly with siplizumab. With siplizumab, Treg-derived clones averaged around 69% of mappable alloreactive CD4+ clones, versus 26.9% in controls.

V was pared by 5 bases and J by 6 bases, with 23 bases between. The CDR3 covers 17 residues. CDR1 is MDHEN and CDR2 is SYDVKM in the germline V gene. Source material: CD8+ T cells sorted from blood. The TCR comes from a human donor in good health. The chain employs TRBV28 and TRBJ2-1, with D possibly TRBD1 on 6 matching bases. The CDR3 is CASSTFLGQGMGNEQFF. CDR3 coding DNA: TGTGCCAGCAGTACCTTTTTAGGGCAGGGGATGGGCAATGAGCAGTTCTTC. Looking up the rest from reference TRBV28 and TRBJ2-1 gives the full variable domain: DVKVTQSSRYLVKRTGEKVFLECVQDMDHENMFWYRQDPGLGLRLIYFSYDVKMKEKGDIPEGYSVSREKKERFSLILESASTNQTSMYLCASSTFLGQGMGNEQFFGPGTRLTVL.